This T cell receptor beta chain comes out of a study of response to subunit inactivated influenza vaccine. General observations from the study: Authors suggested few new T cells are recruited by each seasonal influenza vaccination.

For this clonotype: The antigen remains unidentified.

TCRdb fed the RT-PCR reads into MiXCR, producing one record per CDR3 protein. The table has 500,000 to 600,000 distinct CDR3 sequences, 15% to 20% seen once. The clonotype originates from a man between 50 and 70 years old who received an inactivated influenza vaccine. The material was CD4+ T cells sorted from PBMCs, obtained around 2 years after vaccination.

Here the CDR3 reads CSARESGGAGDTQYF. CDR3 DNA sequence: TGCAGTGCTAGAGAATCCGGGGGCGCAGGGGATACGCAGTATTTT. This chain joins TRBV20-1 and TRBJ2-3; D might be TRBD1 or TRBD2, each matching 6 bases. Germline assignment: CDR1 DFQATT and CDR2 SNEGSKA (reference sequence). V was cut by 0 bases and J by 6 bases, with 16 bases left in between. The CDR3 runs to 15 residues.